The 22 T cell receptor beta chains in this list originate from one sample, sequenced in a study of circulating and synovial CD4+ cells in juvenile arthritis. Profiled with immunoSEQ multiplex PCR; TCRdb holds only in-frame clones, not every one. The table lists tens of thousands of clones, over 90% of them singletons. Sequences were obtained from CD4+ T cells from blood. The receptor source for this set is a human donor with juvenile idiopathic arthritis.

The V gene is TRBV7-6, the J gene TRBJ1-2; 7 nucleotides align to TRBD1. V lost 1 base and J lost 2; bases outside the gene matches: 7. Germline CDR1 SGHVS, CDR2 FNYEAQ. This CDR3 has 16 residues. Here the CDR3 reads CASSLGGDRGNYGYTF. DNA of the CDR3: TGTGCCAGCAGCTTAGGTGGGGACAGAGGCAACTATGGCTACACCTTC.

CDR3 nucleotides: TGTGCCAGCAGCAGCCCAGACAGTGGAGGGCCCTACGAGCAGTACTTC. It specifies CASSSPDSGGPYEQYF. The chain links TRBV5-4 to TRBJ2-7; D might be TRBD2 (6 bases). With 4 bases removed from V and 2 bases from J, the gap between germline ends came to 19 bases. CDR3 length equals 16 residues. Germline CDR1 and CDR2: SGHNT and YYREEE (reference sequence).

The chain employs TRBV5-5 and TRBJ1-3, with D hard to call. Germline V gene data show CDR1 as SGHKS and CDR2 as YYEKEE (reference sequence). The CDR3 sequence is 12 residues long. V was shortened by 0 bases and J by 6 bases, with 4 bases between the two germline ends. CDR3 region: CASSLVENTIYF. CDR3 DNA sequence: TGTGCCAGCAGCTTGGTAGAAAACACCATATATTTT.

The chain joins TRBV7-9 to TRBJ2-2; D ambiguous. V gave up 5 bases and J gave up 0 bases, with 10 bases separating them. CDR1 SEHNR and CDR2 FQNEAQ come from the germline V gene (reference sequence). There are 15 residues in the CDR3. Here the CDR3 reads CASSIRITNTGELFF. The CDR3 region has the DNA TGTGCCAGCAGCATCAGGATAACGAACACCGGGGAGCTGTTTTTT.

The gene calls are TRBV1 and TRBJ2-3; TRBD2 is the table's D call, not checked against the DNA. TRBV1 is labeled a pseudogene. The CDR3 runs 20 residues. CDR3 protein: CTSSQDAGVGASGPTDTQYF. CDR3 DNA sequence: TGCACCAGCAGCCAAGACGCTGGGGTTGGCGCTAGCGGGCCGACAGATACGCAGTATTTT.

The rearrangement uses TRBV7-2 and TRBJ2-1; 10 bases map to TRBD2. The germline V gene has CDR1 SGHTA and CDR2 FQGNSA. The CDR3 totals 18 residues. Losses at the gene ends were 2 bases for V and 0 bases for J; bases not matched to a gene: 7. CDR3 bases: TGTGCCAGCAGCTTACTAGCGGGGGTGTGGGGCTCCTACAATGAGCAGTTCTTC. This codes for CASSLLAGVWGSYNEQFF.

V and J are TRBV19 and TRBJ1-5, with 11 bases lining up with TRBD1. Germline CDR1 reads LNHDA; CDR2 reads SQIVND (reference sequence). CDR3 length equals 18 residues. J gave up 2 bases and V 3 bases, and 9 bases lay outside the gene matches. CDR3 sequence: CASSISDRGQFGNQPQHF. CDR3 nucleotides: TGTGCCAGTAGTATCTCGGACAGGGGGCAGTTTGGCAATCAGCCCCAGCATTTT.

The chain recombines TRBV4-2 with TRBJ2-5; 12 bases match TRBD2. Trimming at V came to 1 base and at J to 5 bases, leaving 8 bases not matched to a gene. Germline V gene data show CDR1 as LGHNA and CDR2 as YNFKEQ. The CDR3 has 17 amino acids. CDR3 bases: TGTGCCAGCAGCCAAGGTTCTAGCGGGAGGGCCGACGAGACCCAGTACTTC. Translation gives CASSQGSSGRADETQYF.

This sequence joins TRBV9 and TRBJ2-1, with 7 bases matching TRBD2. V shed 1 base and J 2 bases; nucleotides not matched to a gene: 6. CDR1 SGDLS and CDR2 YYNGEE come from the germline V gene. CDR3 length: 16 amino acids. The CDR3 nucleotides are TGTGCCAGCAGCGTAAGCCCTGGGACTACCTACAATGAGCAGTTCTTC. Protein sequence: CASSVSPGTTYNEQFF.

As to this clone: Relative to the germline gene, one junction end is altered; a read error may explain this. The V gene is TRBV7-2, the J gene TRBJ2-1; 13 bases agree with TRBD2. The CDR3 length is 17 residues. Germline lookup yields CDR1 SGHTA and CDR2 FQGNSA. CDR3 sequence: CASSLATGLAGYHEQFF. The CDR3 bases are TGTGCCAGCAGCCTAGCCACGGGACTAGCGGGGTATCATGAGCAGTTCTTC. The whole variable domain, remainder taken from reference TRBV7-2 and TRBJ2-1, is GAGVSQSPSNKVTEKGKDVELRCDPISGHTALYWYRQSLGQGLEFLIYFQGNSAPDKSGLPSDRFSAERTGGSVSTLTIQRTQQEDSAVYLCASSLATGLAGYHEQFFGPGTRLTVL.

CDR3 coding DNA: TGCGCCAGCAGCCAATTTTCGTTAAATGGGGCCAACGTCCTGACTTTC. As protein: CASSQFSLNGANVLTF. The rearrangement links TRBV4-1 to TRBJ2-6, with D hard to call. Germline V gives CDR1 MGHRA, CDR2 YSYEKL. The CDR3 sequence is 16 residues long. V gave up 2 bases and J gave up 3 bases, with 11 bases separating them.

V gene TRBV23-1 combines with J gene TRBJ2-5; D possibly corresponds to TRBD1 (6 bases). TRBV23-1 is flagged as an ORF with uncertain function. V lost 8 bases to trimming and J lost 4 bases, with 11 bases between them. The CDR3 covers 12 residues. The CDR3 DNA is TGCGCCAGCTCAGGGGTGGGAGAGACCCAGTACTTC. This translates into CASSGVGETQYF.

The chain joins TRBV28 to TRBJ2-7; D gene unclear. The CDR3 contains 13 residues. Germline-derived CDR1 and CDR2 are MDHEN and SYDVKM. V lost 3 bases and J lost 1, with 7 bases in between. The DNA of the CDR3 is TGTGCCAGCAGTTTGGCAGGTTCCTACGAGCAGTACTTC. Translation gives CASSLAGSYEQYF.

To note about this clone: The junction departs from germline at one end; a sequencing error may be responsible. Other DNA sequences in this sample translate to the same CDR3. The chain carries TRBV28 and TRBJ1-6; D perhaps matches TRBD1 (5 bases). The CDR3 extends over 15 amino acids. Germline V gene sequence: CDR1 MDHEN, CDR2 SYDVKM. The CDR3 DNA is TGTGCCAGCAGCCCAAGGGGAATCGATAATTCCCCCCTCCACTTT. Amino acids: CASSPRGIDNSPLHF.

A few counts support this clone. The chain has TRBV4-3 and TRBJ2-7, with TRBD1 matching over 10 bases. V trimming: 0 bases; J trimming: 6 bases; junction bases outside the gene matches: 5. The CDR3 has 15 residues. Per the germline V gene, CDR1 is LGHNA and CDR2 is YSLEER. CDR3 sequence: CASSQEGQGKGEQYF. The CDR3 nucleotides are TGCGCCAGCAGCCAAGAGGGACAGGGGAAAGGCGAGCAGTACTTC.

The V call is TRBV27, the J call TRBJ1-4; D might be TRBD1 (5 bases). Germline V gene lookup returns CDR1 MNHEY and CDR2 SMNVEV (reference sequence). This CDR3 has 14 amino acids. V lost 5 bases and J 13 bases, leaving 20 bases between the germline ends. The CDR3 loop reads CASSTPDRRKGLFF. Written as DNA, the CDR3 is TGTGCCAGCAGTACCCCTGACAGACGAAAAGGACTGTTTTTT.

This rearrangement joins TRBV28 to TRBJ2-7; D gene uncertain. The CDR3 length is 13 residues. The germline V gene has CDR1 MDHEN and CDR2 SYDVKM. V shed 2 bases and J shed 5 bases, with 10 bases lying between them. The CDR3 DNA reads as TGTGCCAGCAGTTTAGCGACTCGAGACGAGCAGTACTTC. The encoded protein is CASSLATRDEQYF. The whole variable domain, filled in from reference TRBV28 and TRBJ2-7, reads DVKVTQSSRYLVKRTGEKVFLECVQDMDHENMFWYRQDPGLGLRLIYFSYDVKMKEKGDIPEGYSVSREKKERFSLILESASTNQTSMYLCASSLATRDEQYFGPGTRLTVT.

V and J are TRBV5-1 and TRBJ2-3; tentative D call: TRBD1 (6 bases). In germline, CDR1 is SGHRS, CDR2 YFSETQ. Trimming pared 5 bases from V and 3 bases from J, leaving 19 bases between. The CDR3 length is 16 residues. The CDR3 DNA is TGCGCCAGCAGTTTACAGGGTGTCACGGGGACAGATACGCAGTATTTT. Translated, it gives CASSLQGVTGTDTQYF.

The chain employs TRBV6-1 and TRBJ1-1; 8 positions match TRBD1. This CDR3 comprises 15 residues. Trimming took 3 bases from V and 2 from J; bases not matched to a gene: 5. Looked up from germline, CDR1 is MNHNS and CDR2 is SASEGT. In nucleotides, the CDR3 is TGTGCCAGCAGTGACAGGGGGCGCGGCAACACTGAAGCTTTCTTT. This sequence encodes CASSDRGRGNTEAFF.

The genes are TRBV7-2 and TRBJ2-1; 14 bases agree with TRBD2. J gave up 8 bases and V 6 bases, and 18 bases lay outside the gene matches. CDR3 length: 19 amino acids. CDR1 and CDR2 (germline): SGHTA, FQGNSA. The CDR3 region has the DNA TGTGCCAGCAGATTACCTCCTAAACTGGGACTAGCGGGGGTCGATGAGCAGTTCTTC. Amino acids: CASRLPPKLGLAGVDEQFF.

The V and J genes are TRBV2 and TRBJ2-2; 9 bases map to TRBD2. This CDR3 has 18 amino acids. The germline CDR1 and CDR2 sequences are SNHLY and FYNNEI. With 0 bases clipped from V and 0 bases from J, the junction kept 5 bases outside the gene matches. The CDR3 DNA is TGTGCCAGCAGTGAAGCGCAGGGACTAGCTACGAACACCGGGGAGCTGTTTTTT. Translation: CASSEAQGLATNTGELFF.

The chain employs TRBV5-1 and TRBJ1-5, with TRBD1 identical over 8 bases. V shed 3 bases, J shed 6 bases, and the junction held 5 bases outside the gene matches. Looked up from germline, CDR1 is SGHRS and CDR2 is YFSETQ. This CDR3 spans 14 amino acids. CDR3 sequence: CASSWTGPPQPQHF. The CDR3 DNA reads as TGCGCCAGCAGCTGGACAGGGCCCCCTCAGCCCCAGCATTTT.